This T cell receptor (beta chain) was retrieved from a study of metastatic and nonmetastatic thyroid tumors. Overall study context: Comparative analysis of repertoires was undertaken across blood and tumor or nodule tissue obtained from malignant and benign thyroid patients. Study-level findings and limits: Reports indicated that malignant thyroid tumors showed significantly higher TCR beta diversity than benign nodules did, in blood and tumor.

Sample share makes this clone medium-sized. Antigen: not known. In the authors' workflow: The study built a papillary thyroid cancer distant-metastasis classifier from CDR3 differences across clinicopathological groups. TCRdb re-called the PCR reads via MiXCR. TCRdb's processing, not the authors' own work, is the source of the V and J calls. This table has tens of thousands of clones, about 12% appearing once. All patients reached thyroid surgery having received no treatment beforehand. Trimming stripped 0 bases from V and 6 bases from J, with 9 bases between. This CDR3 has 13 residues. Germline V lookup: CDR1 MNHEY, CDR2 SVGAGI.

V is TRBV6-5 and J is TRBJ2-7, with D possibly being TRBD1 or TRBD2 (6 bases each). This clonotype was sampled from a male donor with papillary thyroid cancer or a benign thyroid nodule (not recorded which). Some clones in this sample may be carry-over from other donors' samples. The specimen sequenced was blood. The CDR3, as DNA: TGTGCCAGCAGTTACTCGGAGGGGGGCGAGCAGTACTTC. Translating gives CASSYSEGGEQYF.